The following is a T cell receptor (beta chain) sequence with its context. The record originates from a study of blood T cells in healthy people across ages. Study information: Using template switching, researchers captured about one barcoded beta molecule for each two T cells.

The CDR3 totals 16 residues. Germline V CDR1 and CDR2: MGHDK, SYGVNS. Germline trimming cut 6 bases from V and 1 base from J; bases unmatched to any gene: 10. A J-beta primer mix and a sample-barcoded 5' primer were used in a second PCR of roughly 7 to 12 cycles. Unique molecular identifiers of 12 random nucleotides labeled each cDNA. All samples yielded 3 million or more CDR3-containing paired-end reads. TCRdb independently ran MiXCR on the 5' RACE reads; one entry per CDR3 protein. This table has about 1.6 million distinct CDR3 sequences, 30% to 35% appearing once. V is TRBV25-1 and J is TRBJ2-3, with 7 bases lining up with TRBD2. This sequence was found in a woman younger than 45 in good health. The specimen sequenced was blood. CDR3 nucleotides: TGTGCCAGCAGGGGGGGGGTGGTTCGGGGCACAGATACGCAGTATTTT. Translating gives CASRGGVVRGTDTQYF.